This is a list of T cell receptor beta chains from one sample in a study of blood T cell repertoires in COVID-19. Repertoires were generated with immunoSEQ multiplex PCR, while TCRdb's copy carries only in-frame clones and drops some. Seen here are around 120,000 clones, 70% to 80% observed once, and the top ten hold 3.5% to 4.5%. The sequencing input was peripheral blood. These receptors all stem from a woman aged 80 or over with acute or convalescent COVID-19. Each CDR3 is given with its conserved first and last residue. D genes are given only for firm matches. Size is stated for part of the rows, as once, few or many counts, or as a class when the clone is expanded.

>TRBJ2-3|-|TRBD1|TRBV3-1/TRBV3-2
TGTGCCAGCAGCCATTGGGACAGGGGGCGAGCAGATACGCAGTATTTT
CASSHWDRGRADTQYF
>TRBJ2-1|-|-|TRBV11-2
TGTGCCAGCAGCTTAGGAGAAGTGAGCTCCTACAATGAGCAGTTCTTC
CASSLGEVSSYNEQFF
>TRBJ2-7|-|-|TRBV5-1
TGCGCCAGCAGCCTACCGGAGAGCTCCTACGAGCAGTACTTC
CASSLPESSYEQYF
>TRBJ2-3|-|TRBD1|TRBV29-1
TGCAGCGTTGAGGACAGGGCTAGCACAGATACGCAGTATTTT
CSVEDRASTDTQYF
>TRBJ2-1|-|TRBD2|TRBV19
TGTGCCAGTAGTATAGTTTCAGCGGGGGGACCCAATGAGCAGTTCTTC
CASSIVSAGGPNEQFF
>TRBJ1-2|-|-|TRBV6-5
TGTGCCAGCAGTTACTCGGCAGGGGTCTATGGCTACACCTTC
CASSYSAGVYGYTF
>TRBJ1-2|-|TRBD1|TRBV25-1
TGTGCCAGCAGTGAACCACGGACAGGGGTTGGAACGGGCTACACCTTC
CASSEPRTGVGTGYTF
>TRBJ2-1|-|TRBD2|TRBV2
TGTGCCAGCAGCGGACTAGCGGGGGGGCAGGATGAGCAGTTCTTC
CASSGLAGGQDEQFF
>TRBJ1-2|-|-|TRBV30
TGTGCCTGGAGTACCCAACCTTTTAAAGACAGGCTCAACTATGGCTACACCTTC
CAWSTQPFKDRLNYGYTF
>TRBJ1-5|-|-|TRBV19
TGTGCCAGTAGCCTATTTGGGCCCCGTCCAGGGCTTCGACAGCCCCAGCATTTT
CASSLFGPRPGLRQPQHF
>TRBJ1-3|few|-|TRBV7-2
TGTGCCAGCAGCTTAGCGCCCAGCTCTGGAAACACCATATATTTT
CASSLAPSSGNTIYF
>TRBJ1-5|-|-|TRBV4-1
TGCGCCAGCAGCCAAGAGGGAAGGACGGGGGTCGAGCCCCAGCATTTT
CASSQEGRTGVEPQHF
>TRBJ1-5|-|-|TRBV7-9
TGTGCCAGCAGGTCCTCGTTTGGCAATCAGCCCCAGCATTTT
CASRSSFGNQPQHF
>TRBJ2-5|-|-|TRBV20-1
TGCAGTGCTAGTGGCGGGACTGGAAGAGAGACCCAGTACTTC
CSASGGTGRETQYF
>TRBJ1-1|-|TRBD1|TRBV4-2
TGTGCCAGCAGCCAAGATGGGACAGAAAACACTGAAGCTTTCTTT
CASSQDGTENTEAFF
>TRBJ2-2|-|-|TRBV28
TGTGCCAGCAGACTAAGGACCGGGGAGCTGTTTTTT
CASRLRTGELFF
>TRBJ1-4|-|-|TRBV28
TGTGCCAGCAGTTTAAACAGGGTTAATGAAAAACTGTTTTTT
CASSLNRVNEKLFF
>TRBJ1-2|-|-|TRBV30
TGTGCCTGGAGCCCCCGGGGACAACTACCCTATGGCTACACCTTC
CAWSPRGQLPYGYTF
>TRBJ1-5|few|-|TRBV30
TGTGCCTGGAGTGGGGGGGGGAATCAGCCCCAGCATTTT
CAWSGGGNQPQHF
>TRBJ1-6|once|TRBD1|TRBV5-4
TGTGCCAGCAGCCCGAGGGGACAGAAGGATTCACCCCTCCACTTT
CASSPRGQKDSPLHF
>TRBJ1-1|-|-|TRBV4-1
TGCGCCAGCAGCCAAGATCTTGGACACAGGGTAGGAAGGAACACTGAAGCTTTCTTT
CASSQDLGHRVGRNTEAFF
>TRBJ2-7|-|TRBD2|TRBV7-9
TGTGCCAGCAGCTTAGCTCTCGGGACTAGCGGGCTCTACTACGAGCAGTACTTC
CASSLALGTSGLYYEQYF
>TRBJ2-5|-|TRBD1|TRBV6-2/TRBV6-3
TGTGCCAGCAGTTACTCGAGGGGGCGCGAACAAGAGACCCAGTACTTC
CASSYSRGREQETQYF
>TRBJ2-2|-|TRBD1|TRBV19
TGTGCCAGTAGTATCGCCGGGACAGAAGACACCGGGGAGCTGTTTTTT
CASSIAGTEDTGELFF
>TRBJ2-5|-|TRBD2|TRBV5-1
TGCGCCAGCAGCTTGTCGGGGGGGCCTTGGGAGACCCAGTACTTC
CASSLSGGPWETQYF
>TRBJ2-5|-|TRBD2|TRBV4-2
TGTGCCAGCAGCCCCAGTTTCGGCGGGGGGGAGACCCAGTACTTC
CASSPSFGGGETQYF
>TRBJ1-1|-|-|TRBV5-1
TGCGCCAGCAGCTCTAGAGTGAACACTGAAGCTTTCTTT
CASSSRVNTEAFF
>TRBJ2-7|few|TRBD1|TRBV19
TGTGCCAGTAGTCCCGGGACAGGGGCTCTCCGTGCCTACGAGCAGTACTTC
CASSPGTGALRAYEQYF
>TRBJ2-7|-|TRBD1|TRBV9
TGTGCCAGCAGCGAGGGCGGGCAGGGGGCGGCCTACGAGCAGTACTTC
CASSEGGQGAAYEQYF
>TRBJ1-2|once|-|TRBV19
TGTGCCGGTCAGGGGCTCAACTATGGCTACACCTTC
CAGQGLNYGYTF
>TRBJ2-1|-|TRBD1|TRBV6-1
TGTGCCAGCAGTGCCCTACCGGGACAGGGGGGATACAATGAGCAGTTCTTC
CASSALPGQGGYNEQFF
>TRBJ1-4|few|TRBD1|TRBV3-1/TRBV3-2
TGTGCCAGCAGCCAAACAGGGGGGGTTAATGAAAAACTGTTTTTT
CASSQTGGVNEKLFF
>TRBJ2-1|few|TRBD2|TRBV28
TGTGCCTCGAAACCGGCGGGAGGGACTTTGGGGAATGAGCAGTTCTTC
CASKPAGGTLGNEQFF
>TRBJ1-3|few|-|TRBV12-3/TRBV12-4
TGTGCCAGCAGTTTCAGCTCTGGAAACACCATATATTTT
CASSFSSGNTIYF
>TRBJ1-1|once|TRBD1|TRBV30
TGTGCCTGGAGGGATAGGGGGCGCGGTGAGACTGAAGCTTTCTTT
CAWRDRGRGETEAFF
>TRBJ2-3|-|TRBD2|TRBV15
TGTGCCACCAGGGGGCGGGGAAGCGGGGGGATCTCAGATACGCAGTATTTT
CATRGRGSGGISDTQYF
>TRBJ2-1|once|-|TRBV7-2
TGTGCCAGCAGCTTATTCGGCAGGGAGGAGGGTGAGCAGTTCTTC
CASSLFGREEGEQFF
>TRBJ1-4|once|-|TRBV4-2
TGTGCCAGCAGCCAAGAGGGGACAATAACTAATGAAAAACTGTTTTTT
CASSQEGTITNEKLFF
>TRBJ1-6|-|-|TRBV5-4
TGTGCCAGCAGCTTGGTAGGCGGCAGGGATGGGTCACCCCTCCACTTT
CASSLVGGRDGSPLHF
>TRBJ1-5|once|-|TRBV6-2/TRBV6-3
TGTGCCAGCAGTTACTCGCGTCGGCCCCAGCATTTT
CASSYSRRPQHF
>TRBJ2-3|-|-|TRBV29-1
TGCAGCGCCGAACCCACGAGTGGCACAGATACGCAGTATTTT
CSAEPTSGTDTQYF
>TRBJ2-1|-|TRBD2|TRBV7-3
TGTGCCAGCAGCCTGGGACTAGCGGGGGAGGTGCAGTTCTTC
CASSLGLAGEVQFF
>TRBJ1-1|-|-|TRBV14
TGTGCCAGCAGCCAAGCCTGGGGAGGGACTGAAGCTTTCTTT
CASSQAWGGTEAFF
>TRBJ1-2|-|-|TRBV20-1
TGCAGTGCAAGTTTGAGGGTCGGTGGCTACACCTTC
CSASLRVGGYTF
>TRBJ2-1|-|-|TRBV28
TGTGCCAGCAGTTCCCCGGGACTCACCACCTCCTACAATGAGCAGTTCTTC
CASSSPGLTTSYNEQFF
>TRBJ1-1|-|-|TRBV28
TGTGCCAGCAGCCCCACAGGCACCCCTAGGGGAGCTTTCTTT
CASSPTGTPRGAFF